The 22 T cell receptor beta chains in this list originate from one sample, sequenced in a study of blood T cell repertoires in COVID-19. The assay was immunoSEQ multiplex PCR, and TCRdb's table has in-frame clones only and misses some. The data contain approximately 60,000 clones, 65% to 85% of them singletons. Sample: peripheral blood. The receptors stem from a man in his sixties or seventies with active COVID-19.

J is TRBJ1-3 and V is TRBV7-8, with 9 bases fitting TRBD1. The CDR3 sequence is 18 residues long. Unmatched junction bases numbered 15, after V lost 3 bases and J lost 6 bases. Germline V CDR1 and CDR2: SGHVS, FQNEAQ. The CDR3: CASSLTGTGNFLINTIYF. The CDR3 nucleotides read TGTGCCAGCAGCTTGACCGGGACAGGGAACTTCCTAATAAACACCATATATTTT. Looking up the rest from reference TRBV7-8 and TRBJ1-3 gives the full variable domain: GAGVSQSPRYKVAKRGQDVALRCDPISGHVSLFWYQQALGQGPEFLTYFQNEAQLDKSGLPSDRFFAERPEGSVSTLKIQRTQQEDSAVYLCASSLTGTGNFLINTIYFGEGSWLTVV.

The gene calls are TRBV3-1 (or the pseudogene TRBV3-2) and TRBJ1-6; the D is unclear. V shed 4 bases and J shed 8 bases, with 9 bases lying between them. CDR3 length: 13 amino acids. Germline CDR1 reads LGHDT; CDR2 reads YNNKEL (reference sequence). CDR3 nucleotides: TGTGCCAGCAGCCTCACACGTGATTCACCCCTCCACTTT. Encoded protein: CASSLTRDSPLHF.

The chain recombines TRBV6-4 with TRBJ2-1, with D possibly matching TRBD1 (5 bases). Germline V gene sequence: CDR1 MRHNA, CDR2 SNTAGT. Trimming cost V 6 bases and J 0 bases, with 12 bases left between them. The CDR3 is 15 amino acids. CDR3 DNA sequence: TGTGCCAGCAGCCCCTACAGGAGCTCCTACAATGAGCAGTTCTTC. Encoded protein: CASSPYRSSYNEQFF.

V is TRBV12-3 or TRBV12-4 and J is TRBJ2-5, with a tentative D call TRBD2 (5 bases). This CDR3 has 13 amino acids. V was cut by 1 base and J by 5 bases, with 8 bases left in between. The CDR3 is CASSLGGFETQYF. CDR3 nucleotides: TGTGCCAGCAGTTTAGGAGGGTTCGAGACCCAGTACTTC.

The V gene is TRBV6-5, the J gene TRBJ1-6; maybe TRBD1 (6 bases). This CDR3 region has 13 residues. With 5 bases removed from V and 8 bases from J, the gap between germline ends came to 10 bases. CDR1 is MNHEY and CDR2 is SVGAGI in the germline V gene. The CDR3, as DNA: TGTGCCAGCAGTAGGACAGAGGATTCACCCCTCCACTTT. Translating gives CASSRTEDSPLHF.

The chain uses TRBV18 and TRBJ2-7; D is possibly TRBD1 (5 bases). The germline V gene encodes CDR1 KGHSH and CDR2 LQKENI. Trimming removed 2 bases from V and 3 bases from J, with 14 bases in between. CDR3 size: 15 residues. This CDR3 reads CASSPGADLNYEQYF. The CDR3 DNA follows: TGTGCCAGCTCACCAGGGGCGGACCTAAACTACGAGCAGTACTTC.

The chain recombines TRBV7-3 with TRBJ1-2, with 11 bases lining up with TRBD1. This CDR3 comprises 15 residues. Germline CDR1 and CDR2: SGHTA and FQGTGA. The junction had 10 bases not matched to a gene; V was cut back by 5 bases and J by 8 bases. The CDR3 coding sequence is TGTGCCAGCAGCACCGGACAGGGGGCGTCTCACGGCTACACCTTC. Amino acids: CASSTGQGASHGYTF.

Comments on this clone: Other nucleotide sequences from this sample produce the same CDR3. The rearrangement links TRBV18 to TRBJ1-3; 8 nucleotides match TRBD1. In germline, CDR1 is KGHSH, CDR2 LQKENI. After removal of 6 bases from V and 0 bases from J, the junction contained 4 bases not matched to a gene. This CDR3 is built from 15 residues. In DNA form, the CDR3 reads TGTGCCAGCTCTCCGGACAGGGTCTCTGGAAACACCATATATTTT. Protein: CASSPDRVSGNTIYF.

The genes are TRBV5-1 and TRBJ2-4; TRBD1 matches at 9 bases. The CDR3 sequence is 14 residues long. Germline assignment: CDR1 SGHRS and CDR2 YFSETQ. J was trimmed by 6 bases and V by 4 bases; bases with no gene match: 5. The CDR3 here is CASSATGQGNIQYF. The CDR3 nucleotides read TGCGCCAGCAGCGCCACGGGACAGGGAAACATTCAGTACTTC.

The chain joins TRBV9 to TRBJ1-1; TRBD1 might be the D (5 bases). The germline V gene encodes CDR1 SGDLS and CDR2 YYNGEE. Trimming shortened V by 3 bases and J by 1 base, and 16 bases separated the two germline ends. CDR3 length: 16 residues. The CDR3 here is CASSAGPGQANTEAFF. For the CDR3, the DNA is TGTGCCAGCAGCGCGGGCCCCGGACAAGCGAACACTGAAGCTTTCTTT.

CDR3 sequence (DNA): TGTGCCAGCAGCACAGGACTAGCGGGAACGGGTGAGACCCAGTACTTC. This gives the protein CASSTGLAGTGETQYF. The V and J genes are TRBV5-4 and TRBJ2-5; the match to TRBD2 covers 12 bases. V was clipped by 4 bases and J by 5 bases; unmatched bases: 9. The CDR3 sequence is 16 residues long. Germline CDR1 reads SGHNT; CDR2 reads YYREEE (reference sequence). Variable domain in full (rest from reference TRBV5-4 and TRBJ2-5): ETGVTQSPTHLIKTRGQQVTLRCSSQSGHNTVSWYQQALGQGPQFIFQYYREEENGRGNFPPRFSGLQFPNYSSELNVNALELDDSALYLCASSTGLAGTGETQYFGPGTRLLVL.

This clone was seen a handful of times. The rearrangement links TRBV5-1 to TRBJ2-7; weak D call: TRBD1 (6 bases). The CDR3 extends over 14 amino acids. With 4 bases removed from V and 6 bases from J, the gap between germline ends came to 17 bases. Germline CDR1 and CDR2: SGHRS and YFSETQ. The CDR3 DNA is TGCGCCAGCAGCAAGACCGGGACCAGGGGCGAGCAGTACTTC. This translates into CASSKTGTRGEQYF.

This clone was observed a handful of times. The CDR3 nucleotides are TGTGCCAGCAGCTCTTACCTTTTGGGCCCAAACGAGCAGTTCTTC. This translates into CASSSYLLGPNEQFF. The rearrangement joins TRBV7-9 to TRBJ2-1; D remains ambiguous. The CDR3 consists of 15 residues. The germline V gene encodes CDR1 SEHNR and CDR2 FQNEAQ (reference sequence). V lost 4 bases and J 10 bases, leaving 20 bases between the germline ends.

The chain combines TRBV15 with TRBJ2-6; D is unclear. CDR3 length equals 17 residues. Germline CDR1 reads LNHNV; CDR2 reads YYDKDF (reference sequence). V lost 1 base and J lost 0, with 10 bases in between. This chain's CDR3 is CATSRVTVNSGANVLTF. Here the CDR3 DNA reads TGTGCCACCAGCAGAGTCACAGTTAACTCTGGGGCCAACGTCCTGACTTTC.

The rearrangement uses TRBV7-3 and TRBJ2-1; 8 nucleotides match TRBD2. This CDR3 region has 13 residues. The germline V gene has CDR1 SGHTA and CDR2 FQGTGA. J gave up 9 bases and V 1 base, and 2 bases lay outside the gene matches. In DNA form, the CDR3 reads TGTGCCAGCAGCTTAAGTGCGGGAGGTGAGCAGTTCTTC. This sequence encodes CASSLSAGGEQFF.

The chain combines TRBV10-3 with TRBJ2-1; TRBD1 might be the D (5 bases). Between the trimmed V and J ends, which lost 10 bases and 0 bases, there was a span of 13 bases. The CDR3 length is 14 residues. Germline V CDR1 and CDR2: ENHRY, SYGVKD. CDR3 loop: CATGTTDSYNEQFF. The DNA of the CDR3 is TGTGCCACCGGAACGACAGACTCCTACAATGAGCAGTTCTTC.

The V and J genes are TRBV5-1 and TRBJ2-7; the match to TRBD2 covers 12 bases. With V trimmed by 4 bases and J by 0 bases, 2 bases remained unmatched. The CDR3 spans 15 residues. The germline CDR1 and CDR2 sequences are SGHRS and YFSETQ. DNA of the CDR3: TGCGCCAGCAGCCGACTAGCGGGAGACTCCTACGAGCAGTACTTC. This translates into CASSRLAGDSYEQYF.

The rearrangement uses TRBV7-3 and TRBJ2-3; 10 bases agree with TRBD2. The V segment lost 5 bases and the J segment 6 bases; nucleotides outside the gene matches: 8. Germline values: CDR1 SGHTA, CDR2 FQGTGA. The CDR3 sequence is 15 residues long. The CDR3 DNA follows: TGTGCCAGCAGCGAAACTAGCGGGACGGGGGATACGCAGTATTTT. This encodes CASSETSGTGDTQYF. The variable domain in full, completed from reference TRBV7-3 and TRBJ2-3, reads GAGVSQTPSNKVTEKGKYVELRCDPISGHTALYWYRQSLGQGPEFLIYFQGTGAADDSGLPNDRFFAVRPEGSVSTLKIQRTERGDSAVYLCASSETSGTGDTQYFGPGTRLTVL.

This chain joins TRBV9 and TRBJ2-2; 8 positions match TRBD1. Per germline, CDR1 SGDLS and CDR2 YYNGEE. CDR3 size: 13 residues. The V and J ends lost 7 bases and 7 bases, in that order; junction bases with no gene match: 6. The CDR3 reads CASRQGAIGELFF. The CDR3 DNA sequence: TGTGCCAGCCGGCAGGGGGCAATCGGGGAGCTGTTTTTT.

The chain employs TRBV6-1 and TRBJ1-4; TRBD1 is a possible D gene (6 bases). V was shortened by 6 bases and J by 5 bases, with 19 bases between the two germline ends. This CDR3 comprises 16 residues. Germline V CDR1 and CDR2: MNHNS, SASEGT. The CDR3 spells CASSERPPGANEKLFF. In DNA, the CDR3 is TGTGCCAGCAGCGAACGGCCCCCAGGGGCGAATGAAAAACTGTTTTTT.

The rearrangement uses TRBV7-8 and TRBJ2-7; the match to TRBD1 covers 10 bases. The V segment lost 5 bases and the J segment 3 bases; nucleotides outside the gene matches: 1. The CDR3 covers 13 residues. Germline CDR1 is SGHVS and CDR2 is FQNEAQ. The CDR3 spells CASSGDRGYEQYF. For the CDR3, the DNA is TGTGCCAGCAGCGGGGACAGGGGCTACGAGCAGTACTTC.

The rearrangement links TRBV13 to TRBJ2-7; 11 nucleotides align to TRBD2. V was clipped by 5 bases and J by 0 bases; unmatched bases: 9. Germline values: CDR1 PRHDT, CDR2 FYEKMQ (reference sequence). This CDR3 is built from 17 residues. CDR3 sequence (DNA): TGTGCCAGCAGCCTGACTAGCGGGACCAGCCTCTCCTACGAGCAGTACTTC. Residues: CASSLTSGTSLSYEQYF.